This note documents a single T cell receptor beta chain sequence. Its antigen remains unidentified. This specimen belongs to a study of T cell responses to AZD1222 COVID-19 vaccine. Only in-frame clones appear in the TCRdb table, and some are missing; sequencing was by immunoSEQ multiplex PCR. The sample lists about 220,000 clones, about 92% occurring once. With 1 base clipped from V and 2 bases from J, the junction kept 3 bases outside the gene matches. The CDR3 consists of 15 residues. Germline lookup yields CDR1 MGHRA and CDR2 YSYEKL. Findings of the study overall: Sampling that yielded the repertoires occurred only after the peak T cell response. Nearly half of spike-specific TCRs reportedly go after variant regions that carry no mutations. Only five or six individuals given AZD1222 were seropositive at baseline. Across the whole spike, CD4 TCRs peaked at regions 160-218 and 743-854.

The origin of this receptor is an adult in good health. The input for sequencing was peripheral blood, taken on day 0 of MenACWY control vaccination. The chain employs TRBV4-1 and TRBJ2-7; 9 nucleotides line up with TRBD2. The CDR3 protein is CASSQASGGPYEQYF. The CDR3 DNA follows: TGCGCCAGCAGCCAAGCGAGCGGGGGGCCCTACGAGCAGTACTTC.